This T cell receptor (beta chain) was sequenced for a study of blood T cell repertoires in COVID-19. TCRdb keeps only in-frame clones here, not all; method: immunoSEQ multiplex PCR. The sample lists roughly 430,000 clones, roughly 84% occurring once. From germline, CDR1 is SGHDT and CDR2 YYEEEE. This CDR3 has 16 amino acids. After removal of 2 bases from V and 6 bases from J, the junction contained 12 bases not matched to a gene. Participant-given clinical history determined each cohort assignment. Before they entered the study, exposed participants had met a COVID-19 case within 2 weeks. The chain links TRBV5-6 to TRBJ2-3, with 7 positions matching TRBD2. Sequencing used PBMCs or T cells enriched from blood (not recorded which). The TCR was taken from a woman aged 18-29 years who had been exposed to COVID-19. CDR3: CASSLGLVPGLDTQYF. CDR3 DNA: TGTGCCAGCAGCTTAGGACTAGTTCCGGGGCTTGATACGCAGTATTTT.